A single sample is the source of the 9 T cell receptor beta chains below, sequenced in a study of cytomegalovirus exposure and HLA in healthy donors. The PCR made use of 60 Vbeta and 13 Jbeta primers. The assay was immunoSEQ multiplex PCR, and TCRdb's table has in-frame clones only and misses some. Here the sample spans some 180,000 clones, less than 80% being singletons. The sample consisted of PBMCs. The receptors come from a man aged 18-30 years in good health and CMV-seronegative.

This chain links TRBV29-1 with TRBJ1-6; D might be TRBD1 (6 bases). Germline assignment: CDR1 SQVTM and CDR2 ANQGSEA. Deletions cut 4 bases from V and 0 bases from J, with 13 bases between. CDR3 size: 16 residues. In nucleotides, the CDR3 is TGCAGCGTTGGAAGACAGGTCAGCTCCTATAATTCACCCCTCCACTTT. This translates into CSVGRQVSSYNSPLHF.

The chain joins TRBV14 to TRBJ2-1; possibly TRBD2 for D (6 bases). CDR1 and CDR2 from the germline V gene are SGHDN and FVKESK. V lost 4 bases to trimming and J lost 10 bases, with 26 bases between them. The CDR3 has 17 residues. The CDR3 region has the DNA TGTGCCAGCAGCCCATCCGGGGGTAGACGCTATTTACGCGAGCAGTTCTTC. Translation: CASSPSGGRRYLREQFF.

This clone was recorded only once. The chain has TRBV2 and TRBJ2-1, with D tentatively TRBD2 (7 bases). The length of the CDR3 is 17 residues. V dropped 6 bases and J dropped 1 base, with 19 bases sitting between them. From germline, CDR1 is SNHLY and CDR2 FYNNEI. The CDR3 protein is CASSVGGGLWSYNEQFF. The CDR3 bases are TGTGCCAGCAGCGTAGGGGGGGGCTTATGGTCCTACAATGAGCAGTTCTTC. Complete variable domain (other parts from reference TRBV2 and TRBJ2-1): EPEVTQTPSHQVTQMGQEVILRCVPISNHLYFYWYRQILGQKVEFLVSFYNNEISEKSEIFDDQFSVERPDGSNFTLKIRSTKLEDSAMYFCASSVGGGLWSYNEQFFGPGTRLTVL.

The genes are TRBV30 and TRBJ2-5; tentative D call: TRBD2 (6 bases). There are 12 residues in the CDR3. With 5 bases removed from V and 4 bases from J, the gap between germline ends came to 11 bases. Per germline, CDR1 GTSNPN and CDR2 SVGIG (reference sequence). The DNA for the CDR3 is TGTGCCTGGGGGACTGAGCCAGAGACCCAGTACTTC. It yields the protein CAWGTEPETQYF. Filled out from reference TRBV30 and TRBJ2-5, the complete variable domain reads SQTIHQWPATLVQPVGSPLSLECTVEGTSNPNLYWYRQAAGRGLQLLFYSVGIGQISSEVPQNLSASRPQDRQFILSSKKLLLSDSGFYLCAWGTEPETQYFGPGTRLLVL.

The chain employs TRBV5-4 and TRBJ2-6; D ambiguous. This CDR3 has 15 amino acids. V was shortened by 4 bases and J by 0 bases, with 8 bases between the two germline ends. The germline CDR1 and CDR2 sequences are SGHNT and YYREEE (reference sequence). The CDR3 DNA is TGTGCCAGCAGCCTTTCGGTCTCTGGGGCCAACGTCCTGACTTTC. It specifies CASSLSVSGANVLTF.

This clone has just a few counts. The chain couples TRBV5-4 to TRBJ1-3; TRBD1 aligns across 8 bases. CDR3 length: 17 residues. V lost 4 bases to trimming and J lost 4 bases; unmatched junction nucleotides: 13. The germline V gene encodes CDR1 SGHNT and CDR2 YYREEE (reference sequence). The CDR3 sequence: CASSTGGQGAGGNTIYF. CDR3 DNA: TGTGCCAGCAGCACGGGCGGCCAGGGGGCGGGAGGAAACACCATATATTTT.

The chain recombines TRBV6-6 with TRBJ1-6; possibly TRBD1 for D (5 bases). Germline CDR1 is MNHNY and CDR2 is SVGAGI (reference sequence). V lost 6 bases, J lost 10 bases, and 13 bases lay in between. The CDR3 loop spans 13 amino acids. DNA of the CDR3: TGTGCCAGCAGCTTCGACAGTTACTCACCCCTCCACTTT. This codes for CASSFDSYSPLHF.

The V and J genes are TRBV5-1 and TRBJ1-5, with 7 bases that match TRBD1. Germline V gene lookup returns CDR1 SGHRS and CDR2 YFSETQ. The CDR3 consists of 14 residues. After removal of 1 base from V and 6 bases from J, the junction contained 4 bases not matched to a gene. CDR3: CASSLKTGVQPQHF. In DNA form, the CDR3 reads TGCGCCAGCAGCTTGAAAACAGGGGTTCAGCCCCAGCATTTT.

This chain uses TRBV7-2 with TRBJ1-3; a possible D gene is TRBD1 (5 bases). The CDR3 consists of 17 residues. Germline V gene lookup returns CDR1 SGHTA and CDR2 FQGNSA. V lost 5 bases to trimming and J lost 3 bases, with 20 bases between them. CDR3 loop: CASSLKDKAALGNTIYF. DNA for the CDR3: TGTGCCAGCAGCCTCAAGGACAAAGCAGCCCTTGGAAACACCATATATTTT.